This T cell receptor (beta chain) was recorded in a study of blood T cell repertoires in COVID-19. On the study more broadly: T cells, B-cell-depleted T cells, or PBMCs supplied cDNA or gDNA.

Per the germline V gene, CDR1 is SGHAT and CDR2 is FQNNGV. This CDR3 is 12 amino acids long. V lost 8 bases to trimming and J lost 3 bases, with 7 bases between them. Sequenced by immunoSEQ multiplex PCR; TCRdb stores in-frame clones only, minus some. There are 350,000 to 550,000 clones in the sample; 75% to 90% occur only once, and around 4.4% lies in the top ten. Material: peripheral blood. The receptor was isolated from a woman aged 25 to 39 with acute or convalescent COVID-19. The V and J genes are TRBV11-2 and TRBJ1-4; no reliable D call. The CDR3 protein is CASGQPNEKLFF. The CDR3 bases are TGTGCCAGCGGGCAGCCTAATGAAAAACTGTTTTTT.